This record covers a single T cell receptor beta chain. The CDR3 covers 16 residues. The germline V gene encodes CDR1 KGHDR and CDR2 SFDVKD. With V trimmed by 3 bases and J by 10 bases, 13 bases remained unmatched. TCRdb analysed the 5' RACE reads with MiXCR anew, one entry per CDR3 protein. This sample carries some 68,000 distinct CDR3 sequences, about a sixth of them seen once, and the ten largest clones take 25% to 35%. The entry originates in a study of T-cell memory formation after mild COVID-19. About the study: Across donors, TCR clusters were largely donor specific.

V is TRBV24-1 and J is TRBJ1-1, with TRBD1 identical over 10 bases. Sequenced: PBMCs or a T cell subset sorted from them (not recorded which). This receptor was obtained from an adult woman who had mild COVID-19 (a few samples of this study predate the infection). Cell type and time point are not known. Here the CDR3 reads CATSDPPGTGEVVAFF. The CDR3 DNA follows: TGTGCCACCAGTGATCCTCCAGGGACAGGGGAAGTTGTAGCTTTCTTT.